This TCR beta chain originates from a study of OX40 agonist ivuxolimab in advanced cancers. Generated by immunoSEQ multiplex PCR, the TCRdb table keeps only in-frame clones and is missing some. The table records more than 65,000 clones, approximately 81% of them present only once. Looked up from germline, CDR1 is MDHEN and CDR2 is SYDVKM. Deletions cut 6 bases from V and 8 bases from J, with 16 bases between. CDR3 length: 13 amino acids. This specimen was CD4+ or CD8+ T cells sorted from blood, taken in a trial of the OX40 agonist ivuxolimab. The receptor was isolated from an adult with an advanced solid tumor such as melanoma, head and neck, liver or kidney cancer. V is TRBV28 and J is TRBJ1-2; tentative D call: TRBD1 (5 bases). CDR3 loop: CASRIQGDGGYTF. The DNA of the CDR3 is TGTGCCAGCAGGATTCAGGGAGATGGAGGCTACACCTTC.